This entry is about one TCR beta chain. Its target is not known. Blood replicates held 0.5 ug DNA, tumor or normal breast about 1.5 ug, two each. The data were produced by immunoSEQ multiplex PCR, yet TCRdb's version contains in-frame clones alone and is incomplete. The sample carries around 71,000 clones, 79% recorded once. Germline values: CDR1 SGHTA, CDR2 FQGTGA. Trimming stripped 2 bases from V and 6 bases from J, with 13 bases between. The CDR3 contains 15 residues. This sample was taken from a study of early stage breast cancer tumors. General study results and limits: In about 90% of the 16 patients, blood comparison separated tumor from normal breast.

The gene calls are TRBV7-3 and TRBJ2-2; D is uncertain. The sequence came from a person in their 60s with breast cancer. The source material was blood. This chain's CDR3 is CASSLRVSKAGELFF. CDR3 nucleotide sequence: TGTGCCAGCAGCTTACGGGTCTCTAAAGCCGGGGAGCTGTTTTTT. Full variable domain (outside the CDR3, taken from reference TRBV7-3 and TRBJ2-2): GAGVSQTPSNKVTEKGKYVELRCDPISGHTALYWYRQSLGQGPEFLIYFQGTGAADDSGLPNDRFFAVRPEGSVSTLKIQRTERGDSAVYLCASSLRVSKAGELFFGEGSRLTVL.